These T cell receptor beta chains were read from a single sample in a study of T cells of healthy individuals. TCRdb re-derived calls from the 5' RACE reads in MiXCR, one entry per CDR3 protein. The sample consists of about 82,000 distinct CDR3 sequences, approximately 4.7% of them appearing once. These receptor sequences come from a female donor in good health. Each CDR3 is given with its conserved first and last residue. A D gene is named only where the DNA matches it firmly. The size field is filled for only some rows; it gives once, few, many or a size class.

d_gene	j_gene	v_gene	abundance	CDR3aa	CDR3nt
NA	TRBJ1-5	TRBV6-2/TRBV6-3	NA	CASSYPGRAGPQPQHF	TGTGCCAGCAGTTACCCAGGACGTGCGGGGCCCCAGCCCCAGCATTTT
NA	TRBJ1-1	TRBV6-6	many	CASRRQSMNTEAFF	TGTGCCAGCAGAAGACAGAGCATGAACACTGAAGCTTTCTTT
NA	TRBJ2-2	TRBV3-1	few	CASSQWDGNTGELFF	TGTGCCAGCAGCCAGTGGGACGGCAACACCGGGGAGCTGTTTTTT
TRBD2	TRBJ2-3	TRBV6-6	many	CASTLAGVQDTQYF	TGTGCCAGCACCCTAGCGGGAGTACAAGATACGCAGTATTTT
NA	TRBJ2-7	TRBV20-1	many	CSATRAPSYEQYF	TGCAGTGCTACTCGGGCCCCGTCGTACGAGCAGTACTTC
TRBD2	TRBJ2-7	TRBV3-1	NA	CASSQALRTGTRVYEQYF	TGTGCCAGCAGCCAAGCCTTGAGAACCGGGACTAGGGTCTACGAGCAGTACTTC
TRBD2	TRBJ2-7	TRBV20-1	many	CSARPSGSHEQYF	TGCAGTGCTAGACCTAGCGGGAGCCACGAGCAGTACTTC
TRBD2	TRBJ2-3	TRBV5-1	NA	CASSDSGASTDTQYF	TGCGCCAGCAGCGATAGCGGGGCTAGCACAGATACGCAGTATTTT
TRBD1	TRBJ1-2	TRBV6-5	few	CASTNRGTAYGYTF	TGTGCCAGCACGAATAGAGGGACAGCCTATGGCTACACCTTC
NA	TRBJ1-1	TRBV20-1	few	CSAIGTGRTEAFF	TGCAGTGCTATAGGTACGGGGAGGACTGAAGCTTTCTTT
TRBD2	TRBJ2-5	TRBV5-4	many	CASSFSSGGRLRQGTQYF	TGTGCCAGCAGCTTTAGTTCAGGCGGGAGGCTTCGACAAGGGACCCAGTACTTC
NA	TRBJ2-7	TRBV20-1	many	CSARVRDYEQYF	TGCAGTGCTAGAGTCAGGGATTACGAGCAGTACTTC
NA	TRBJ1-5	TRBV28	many	CASSSSAENNQPQHF	NA
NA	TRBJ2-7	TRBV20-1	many	CSARDRQAANEQYF	TGCAGTGCTAGAGATCGGCAGGCCGCCAACGAGCAGTACTTC
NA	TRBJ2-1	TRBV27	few	CASSSGSTYNEQFF	TGTGCCAGCAGTTCCGGGAGCACTTACAATGAGCAGTTCTTC
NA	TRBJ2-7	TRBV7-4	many	CASSRQAYEQYF	TGTGCCAGCAGCCGACAGGCCTACGAGCAGTACTTC
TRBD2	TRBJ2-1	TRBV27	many	CASKPVASGPSSYNEQFF	TGTGCCAGCAAACCAGTGGCTAGCGGGCCAAGTTCCTACAATGAGCAGTTCTTC
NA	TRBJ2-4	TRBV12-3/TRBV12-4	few	CASSHTPEVKNIQYF	TGTGCCAGCAGTCACACCCCTGAGGTCAAAAACATTCAGTACTTC
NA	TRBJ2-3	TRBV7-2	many	CASSLVGAGTDTQYF	TGTGCCAGCAGCTTAGTGGGGGCCGGCACAGATACGCAGTATTTT
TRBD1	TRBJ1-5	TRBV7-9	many	CASSLTGQGAPGDQPQHF	TGTGCCAGCAGCCTCACGGGACAGGGGGCGCCCGGTGATCAGCCCCAGCATTTT
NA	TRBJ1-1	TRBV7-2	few	CASGIQGNTEAFF	TGTGCCAGCGGAATACAGGGGAACACTGAAGCTTTCTTT
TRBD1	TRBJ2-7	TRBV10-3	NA	CAISDGTGEGEQYF	TGTGCCATCAGTGACGGGACAGGGGAGGGCGAGCAGTACTTC
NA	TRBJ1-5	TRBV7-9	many	CASSLDSGNQPQHF	TGTGCCAGCAGCCTGGACAGCGGCAATCAGCCCCAGCATTTT
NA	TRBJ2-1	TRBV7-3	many	CASSLDAVRGNEQFF	TGTGCCAGCAGCTTAGACGCGGTTCGGGGAAATGAGCAGTTCTTC
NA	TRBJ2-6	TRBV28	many	CASSLFVGLGANVLTF	TGTGCCAGCAGTTTATTCGTCGGGCTTGGGGCCAACGTCCTGACTTTC
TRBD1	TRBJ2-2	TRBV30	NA	CAWGQGTGELFF	TGTGCCTGGGGACAGGGGACCGGGGAGCTGTTTTTT
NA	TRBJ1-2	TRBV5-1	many	CASSFVGAGDNSYGYTF	TGCGCCAGCAGTTTTGTTGGGGCTGGGGACAACTCCTATGGCTACACCTTC
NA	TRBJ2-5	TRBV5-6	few	CASSLRGARIPLLQETQYF	TGTGCCAGCAGCTTGCGAGGGGCCCGAATCCCGCTTCTGCAAGAGACCCAGTACTTC
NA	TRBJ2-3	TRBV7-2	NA	CASSLVRATDTQYF	TGTGCCAGCAGCTTAGTTCGAGCCACAGATACGCAGTATTTT
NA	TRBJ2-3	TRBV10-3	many	CAISDLHTDTQYF	TGTGCCATCAGTGACCTACACACAGATACGCAGTATTTT
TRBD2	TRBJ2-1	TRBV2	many	CASRQTSGSFYEQFF	TGTGCCAGCAGGCAGACTAGCGGGAGTTTCTATGAGCAGTTCTTC
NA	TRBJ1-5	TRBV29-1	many	CSVGGAGDQPQHF	TGCAGCGTTGGGGGGGCTGGGGATCAGCCCCAGCATTTT
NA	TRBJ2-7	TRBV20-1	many	CSARGRNGPYEQYF	TGCAGTGCTAGAGGTCGGAACGGACCCTACGAGCAGTACTTC
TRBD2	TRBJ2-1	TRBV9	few	CASSDSGRADNEQFF	TGTGCCAGCAGCGATAGCGGGAGGGCCGACAATGAGCAGTTCTTC
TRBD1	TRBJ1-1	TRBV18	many	CASSELGQGARNTEAFF	TGTGCCAGCTCAGAGTTAGGACAGGGCGCTCGGAACACTGAAGCTTTCTTT
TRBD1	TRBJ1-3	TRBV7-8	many	CASTSGTGSTIYF	TGTGCCAGCACAAGCGGGACAGGGAGCACCATATATTTT
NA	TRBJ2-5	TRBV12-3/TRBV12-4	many	CASSLGSWTQYF	TGTGCCAGCAGTTTAGGGAGTTGGACCCAGTACTTC
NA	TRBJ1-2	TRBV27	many	CASSLYDKSGYTF	TGTGCCAGCAGTTTATACGACAAGTCAGGCTACACCTTC
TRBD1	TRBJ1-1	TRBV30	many	CAWTGTANTEAFF	TGTGCCTGGACCGGGACAGCGAACACTGAAGCTTTCTTT
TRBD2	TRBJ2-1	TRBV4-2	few	CASSQGLAGVSYNEQFF	TGTGCCAGCAGCCAGGGGCTAGCGGGAGTTTCCTACAATGAGCAGTTCTTC
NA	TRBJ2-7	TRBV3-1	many	CASSQGGRAVYEQYF	TGTGCCAGCAGCCAAGGAGGACGGGCAGTCTACGAGCAGTACTTC
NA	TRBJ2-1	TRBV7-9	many	CASSYPGRDEQFF	TGTGCCAGCAGCTACCCGGGGAGAGATGAGCAGTTCTTC
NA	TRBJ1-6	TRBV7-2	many	CASSFLQGRNSPLHF	TGTGCCAGCAGCTTCCTACAGGGACGAAATTCACCCCTCCACTTT
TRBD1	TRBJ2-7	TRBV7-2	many	CASSLGQGSLEQYF	TGTGCCAGCAGCTTAGGACAGGGTTCCCTCGAGCAGTACTTC
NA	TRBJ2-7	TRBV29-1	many	CSVEGGVGGEQYF	TGCAGCGTTGAAGGGGGGGTAGGGGGCGAGCAGTACTTC
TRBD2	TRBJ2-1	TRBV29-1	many	CSVAGTSASYNEQFF	TGCAGCGTTGCAGGGACTAGCGCTTCCTACAATGAGCAGTTCTTC
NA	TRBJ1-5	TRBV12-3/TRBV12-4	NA	CASRIAGRNNQPQHF	TGTGCCAGCAGAATCGCCGGTAGGAACAATCAGCCCCAGCATTTT
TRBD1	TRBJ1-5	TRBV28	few	CASRELTGNNQPQHF	TGTGCCAGCAGGGAACTGACAGGGAACAATCAGCCCCAGCATTTT
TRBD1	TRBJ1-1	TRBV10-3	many	CAIKGQGRGVATEAFF	TGTGCCATCAAGGGACAGGGTAGAGGGGTAGCCACTGAAGCTTTCTTT
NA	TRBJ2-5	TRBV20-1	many	CSARGRQLVETQYF	TGCAGTGCTAGGGGTAGGCAGTTGGTGGAGACCCAGTACTTC
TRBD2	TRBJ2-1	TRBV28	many	CASSLLSSGVLGEQFF	TGTGCCAGCAGTTTGTTATCTAGCGGGGTTCTGGGCGAGCAGTTCTTC
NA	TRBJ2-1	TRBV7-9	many	CASSSDASSYNEQFF	TGTGCCAGCAGCTCGGACGCGAGCTCCTACAATGAGCAGTTCTTC
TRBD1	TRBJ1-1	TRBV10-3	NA	CAISENRGPRDTEAFF	TGTGCCATCAGTGAGAACAGGGGGCCGAGGGACACTGAAGCTTTCTTT
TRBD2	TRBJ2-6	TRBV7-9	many	CASSPLAGLSSGANVLTF	TGTGCCAGCAGCCCTCTAGCGGGGCTTAGCTCTGGGGCCAACGTCCTGACTTTC
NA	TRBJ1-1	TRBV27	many	CASTWQGGGEAFF	TGTGCCAGCACTTGGCAGGGTGGAGGTGAAGCTTTCTTT